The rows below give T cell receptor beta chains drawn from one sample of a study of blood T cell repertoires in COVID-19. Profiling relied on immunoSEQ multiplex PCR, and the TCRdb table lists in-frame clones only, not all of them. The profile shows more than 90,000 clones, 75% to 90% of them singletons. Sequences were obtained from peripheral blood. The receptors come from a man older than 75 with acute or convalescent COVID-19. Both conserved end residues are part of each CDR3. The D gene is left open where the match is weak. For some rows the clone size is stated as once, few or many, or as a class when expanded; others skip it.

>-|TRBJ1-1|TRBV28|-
TGTGCCAGCAGTTACACAGGGATGAAAACTGAAGCTTTCTTT
CASSYTGMKTEAFF
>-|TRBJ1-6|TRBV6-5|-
TGTGCCAGCAGTTACCCCATTGGGCGGGGCGTTTCACCCCTCCACTTT
CASSYPIGRGVSPLHF
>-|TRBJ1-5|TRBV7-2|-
TGTGCCAGCAGCCCTGTAAGGGGCGATAGCAATCAGCCCCAGCATTTT
CASSPVRGDSNQPQHF
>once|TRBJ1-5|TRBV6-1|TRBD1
TGTGCCAGCAGTGAGGATTGGACAGGGTCTATGCATTTT
CASSEDWTGSMHF
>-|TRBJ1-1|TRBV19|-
TGTGCCAGTAAGTCCGGGGGGTCGGGGCGCACTGAAGCTTTCTTT
CASKSGGSGRTEAFF
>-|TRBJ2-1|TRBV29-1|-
TGCAGCGTCCTTGAGGGTGAGCAGTTCTTC
CSVLEGEQFF
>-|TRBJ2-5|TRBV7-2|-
TGTGCCAGCAGCTTACCCCCCGGGGAGACCCAGTACTTC
CASSLPPGETQYF
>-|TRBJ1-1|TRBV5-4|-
TGTGCCAGCAGCTTGGGTGCCAAACGGGCTTTCTTT
CASSLGAKRAFF
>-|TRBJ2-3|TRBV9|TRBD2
TGTGCCAGCAGCGTGACTAGCGGGAGGAGGGCAGATACGCAGTATTTT
CASSVTSGRRADTQYF
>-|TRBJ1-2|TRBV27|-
TGTGCCAGCAGTTTATCGGTCCAGGCCATCTATGGCTACACCTTC
CASSLSVQAIYGYTF
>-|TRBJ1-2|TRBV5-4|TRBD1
TGTGCCAGCAGCAATCAGACAGGGGGTTATGGCTACACCTTC
CASSNQTGGYGYTF
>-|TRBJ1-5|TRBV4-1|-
TGCGCCAGCAGCCAAGTCCCCGTGGCCGGAGGGAGCAATCAGCCCCAGCATTTT
CASSQVPVAGGSNQPQHF
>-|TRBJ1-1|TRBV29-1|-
TGCAGCGTCGGGAACACTGAAGCTTTCTTT
CSVGNTEAFF
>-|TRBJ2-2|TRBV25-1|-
TGTGCCAGCAGTTTAGAGAACGGGGAGCTGTTTTTT
CASSLENGELFF
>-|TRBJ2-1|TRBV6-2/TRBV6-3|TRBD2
TGTGCCAGCAGTTACCTAGCGGACTACAATGAGCAGTTCTTC
CASSYLADYNEQFF
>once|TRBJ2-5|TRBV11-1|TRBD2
TGTGCCAGCAGCTGGGGTGAGCGGGAGATAGAGACCCAGTACTTC
CASSWGEREIETQYF
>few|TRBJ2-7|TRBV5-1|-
TGCGCCAGCAGCTCGGAGTCCCCCTACGAGCAGTACTTC
CASSSESPYEQYF
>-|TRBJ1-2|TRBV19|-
TGTGCCAGTAGGACGACAGGTCTCCCTTATGGCTACACCTTC
CASRTTGLPYGYTF
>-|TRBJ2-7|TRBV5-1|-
TGCGCCAGCAGCTTGGATGGACTTACCTACGAGCAGTACTTC
CASSLDGLTYEQYF
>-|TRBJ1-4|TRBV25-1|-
TGTGCCAGCAGTGGGTACAGGTGGGCAACTAATGAAAAACTGTTTTTT
CASSGYRWATNEKLFF
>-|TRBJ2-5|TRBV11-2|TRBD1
TGTGCCAGCAGCCACAGACGGGACAGTCAAGAGACCCAGTACTTC
CASSHRRDSQETQYF
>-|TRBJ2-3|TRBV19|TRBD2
TGTGCCAGTAGTCCGACTAGCGGAAGCACAGATACGCAGTATTTT
CASSPTSGSTDTQYF
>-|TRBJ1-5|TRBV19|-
TGTGCCAGTAGTATACCCCTCGGGGGGGTTAGCAATCAGCCCCAGCATTTT
CASSIPLGGVSNQPQHF
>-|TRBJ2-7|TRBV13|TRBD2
TGTGCCAGCAGCTTAGGACGTGGGAGGGCCTACGAGCAGTACTTC
CASSLGRGRAYEQYF
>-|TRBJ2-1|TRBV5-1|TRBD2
TGCGCCAGCAGCTTGTTGCGGGAGGGCGGTGAGCAGTTCTTC
CASSLLREGGEQFF
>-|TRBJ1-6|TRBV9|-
TGTGCCAGCAGCGCCCAGGCCGAACATTCACCCCTCCACTTT
CASSAQAEHSPLHF
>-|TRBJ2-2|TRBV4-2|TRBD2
TGTGCCAGCAGCCAACGCCCTTCGACTAGCGGAACGAACACCGGGGAGCTGTTTTTT
CASSQRPSTSGTNTGELFF
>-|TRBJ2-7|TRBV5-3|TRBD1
TGTGCCAGAAGCAAGGGACAGGCCCGCTACGAGCAGTACTTC
CARSKGQARYEQYF
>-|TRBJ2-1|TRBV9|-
TGTGCCAGCAGCTCCGAGAACAATGAGCAGTTCTTC
CASSSENNEQFF
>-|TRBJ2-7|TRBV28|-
TGTGCCAGCAGCCCGGAACTGAGACAGAGGTCCTACGAGCAGTACTTC
CASSPELRQRSYEQYF
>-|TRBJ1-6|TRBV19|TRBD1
TGTGCCAGTAGACCGGGACAGGGAAATTCACCCCTCCACTTT
CASRPGQGNSPLHF
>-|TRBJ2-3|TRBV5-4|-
TGTGCCAGCAGCTTGGCTAAGATTCCTAGCACAGATACGCAGTATTTT
CASSLAKIPSTDTQYF
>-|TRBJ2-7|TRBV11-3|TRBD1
TGTGCCAGCAGCTTGGGTCAGGGGACAGCCTTCGAGCAGTACTTC
CASSLGQGTAFEQYF
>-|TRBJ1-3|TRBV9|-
TGTGCCAGCAGCGCGGGCCTCGCCGGGAGAAACACCATATATTTT
CASSAGLAGRNTIYF
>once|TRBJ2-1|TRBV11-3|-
TGTGCCAGCAGCCTCAGGGGTAAGGGCAATGAGCAGTTCTTC
CASSLRGKGNEQFF
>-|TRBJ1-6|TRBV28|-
TGTGCCAGCAGTTTAGGGGGGGCCACAGGGACGGTTAATTCACCCCTCCACTTT
CASSLGGATGTVNSPLHF
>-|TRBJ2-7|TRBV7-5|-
TGTGCCAGAAGAGATACTCTCTACGAGCAGTACTTC
CARRDTLYEQYF
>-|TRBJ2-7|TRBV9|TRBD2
TGTGCCAGCAGCGAGGGACTAGCGGGGGCCTACGAGCAGTACTTC
CASSEGLAGAYEQYF
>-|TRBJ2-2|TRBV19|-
TGTGCCAGTAGTTGGGGGCCAGAAGCCGGGGAGCTGTTTTTT
CASSWGPEAGELFF
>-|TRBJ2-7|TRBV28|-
TGTGCCACCACAGAGGGATACGAGCAGTACTTC
CATTEGYEQYF
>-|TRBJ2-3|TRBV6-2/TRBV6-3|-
TGTGCCAGCAGTTACCCCCCTCCCACAGATACGCAGTATTTT
CASSYPPPTDTQYF
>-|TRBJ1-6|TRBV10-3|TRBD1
TGTGCCATCAGTGAAACGGACAGGGATAATTCACCCCTCCACTTT
CAISETDRDNSPLHF
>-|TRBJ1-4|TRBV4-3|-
TGCGCCAGCAGCCCCGGGGGAGGGGGGAATGAAAAACTGTTTTTT
CASSPGGGGNEKLFF
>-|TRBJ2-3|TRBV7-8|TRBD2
TGTGCCAGCAGCTCGCTAGCGGTCCCAGATACGCAGTATTTT
CASSSLAVPDTQYF
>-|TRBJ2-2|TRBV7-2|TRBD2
TGTGCCAGCAGGGGACCGGGACTAGCGGGAGGGCTGAACACCGGGGAGCTGTTTTTT
CASRGPGLAGGLNTGELFF
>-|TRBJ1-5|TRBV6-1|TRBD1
TGTGCCAGCAGTGAAGCGGGACAGGGGGGCAGCAATCAGCCCCAGCATTTT
CASSEAGQGGSNQPQHF
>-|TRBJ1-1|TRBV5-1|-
TGCGCCAGCATGCCCCGGGTGGGGAACACTGAAGCTTTCTTT
CASMPRVGNTEAFF
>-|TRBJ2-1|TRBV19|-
TGTGCCAGTAGTATACTTCAGGGTATTGAGCAGTTCTTC
CASSILQGIEQFF
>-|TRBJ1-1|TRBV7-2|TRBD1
TGTGCCAGCAGCAAGGACAGGGGACCGAACACTGAAGCTTTCTTT
CASSKDRGPNTEAFF